This note documents a single T cell receptor beta chain sequence. Its antigen is undetermined. The CDR3 length is 14 residues. J gave up 9 bases and V 1 base, and 6 bases lay outside the gene matches. Germline CDR1 is SEHNR and CDR2 is FQNEAQ (reference sequence). For every subset, genomic DNA was evenly distributed across several immunoSEQ plates. Produced via immunoSEQ multiplex PCR; TCRdb's table is partial and in-frame only. The sample has approximately 2,300,000 clones, roughly 92% seen once. The CD4+ fraction was divided into a CD45RA+ naive subset and a CD45RA-negative memory subset. This sample stems from a study of shared clonotypes between healthy human individuals. At the level of the study: Per donor, CD8 memory used one plate, CD8 naive used two, CD4 memory used three and CD4 naive used three.

Study observations and caveats: Roughly 5% of naive CD4 clonotypes were shared across a handful of donors.

Input material: naive CD4+ T cells from PBMCs. Specified subset: CD45RA+ positively selected. The clonotype originates from a man aged 18 to 30 in good health. Some clones in this sample may be carry-over from other donors' samples. This rearrangement joins TRBV7-9 to TRBJ2-1; 7 nucleotides line up with TRBD2. The CDR3 reads CASSLEGGSVEQFF. DNA of the CDR3: TGTGCCAGCAGCTTAGAGGGCGGGAGTGTTGAGCAGTTCTTC.